Here is one T cell receptor (beta chain) with its context. Its antigen target is currently unknown. Qualities for individual bases were not recorded, and no much larger clone is one base off. The source of the sample is a study of ipilimumab plus nivolumab after autologous stem cell transplantation (dated by TCRdb to 2020 to 2023). Background for the entire study: The median number of doses that trial patients received was a few for ipilimumab and under 10 for nivolumab. Approximately 35 patients made up the trial's intent-to-treat population. Patients undergoing autologous transplant for high-risk diffuse large B cell lymphoma, mature T cell lymphoma, or multiple myeloma were enrolled in the trial. The DLBCL cohort included primary refractory and relapsed disease, with 18-month progression-free survival of roughly 85% and 28% respectively.

General study outcomes and caveats: Combined checkpoint inhibition as post-transplant consolidation was concluded by the authors to appear tolerable. The authors stated that profiles of the T cell receptor repertoire, regulatory T cell phenotype and gut microbiota provided a biologic rationale for studying this approach further.

In the germline V gene, CDR1 corresponds to MNHNS and CDR2 to SASEGT. From the cysteine up to the phenylalanine, the CDR3 has a length of 13 residues. Only the CDR3 portion is preserved as DNA: 39 bases, with reading frame beginning at the first base. Trimming removed 10 bases from V and 7 bases from J, leaving 20 bases between the germline ends. Library preparation employed the immunoSEQ multiplex PCR assay. The clones in this table, taken by TCRdb from immuneACCESS, are in-frame only. Not every clone is retained; where verified, under half of the shortfall comes from an unresolved V gene, and the cause of the rest is unknown. The sample table contains about 17,000 clones; only one count was recorded for around four fifths of them. Together, the top ten hold 10% of the sample. Checkpoint therapy began 14 to 28 days after autologous transplant, with ipilimumab given at 1 mg/kg intravenously on day 1 of selected weeks. Nivolumab was administered at 3 mg/kg intravenously on day 1 of weeks 1, 4, 7, 10, and every two weeks through week 26. This was a Phase Ib clinical trial that tested ipilimumab plus nivolumab, given as combined checkpoint inhibition, for consolidation following autologous stem cell transplantation.

This sequence uses TRBV6-1 and TRBJ2-7, with an unclear D gene assignment. Here the sequenced sample was PBMCs, taken in a trial of ipilimumab plus nivolumab as post-transplant consolidation. The sequence derives from a male donor with diffuse large B-cell lymphoma. The CDR3 protein is CATLGTPGWEQYF. The DNA reads as follows: TGTGCCACCCTTGGAACGCCCGGTTGGGAGCAGTACTTC.